The next 10 T cell receptor beta chains were all read from a single sample in a study of T-cell reconstitution after alpha-beta-depleted transplantation in children. During its preparation, the TCRbeta library received unique molecular identifiers. TCRdb reprocessed the PCR reads via MiXCR and lists one record per CDR3 protein. The profile covers roughly 250,000 distinct CDR3 sequences, with roughly 8.2% appearing a single time and just under 6.5% taken by the ten largest. The source material was PBMCs, mostly from graft donor cells, sampled 180 days after TCRalphabeta/CD19-depleted stem cell transplant. These receptors all stem from a male patient younger than 18 who had a stem cell transplant for acute lymphoblastic leukemia, so the T cells may come from the graft donor.

The rearrangement joins TRBV25-1 to TRBJ2-5; D is unclear. Trimming shortened V by 0 bases and J by 4 bases, and 12 bases separated the two germline ends. CDR3 length: 15 residues. Germline V gene sequence: CDR1 MGHDK, CDR2 SYGVNS. Here the CDR3 reads CASSEYSGLGETQYF. In nucleotides, the CDR3 is TGTGCCAGCAGTGAATATTCCGGATTAGGAGAGACCCAGTACTTC.

This clonotype was recorded at least ten times. The chain recombines TRBV25-1 with TRBJ2-3; unclear D gene. Germline V gives CDR1 MGHDK, CDR2 SYGVNS. Trimming pared 3 bases from V and 6 bases from J, leaving 13 bases between. This CDR3 contains 14 residues. CDR3 nucleotide sequence: TGTGCCAGCAGTGACTCGCCCTTATCGGATACGCAGTATTTT. Translation gives CASSDSPLSDTQYF.

This clonotype has ten or more counts. The J gene is TRBJ1-1, the V gene TRBV4-3; weak D call: TRBD1 (5 bases). The germline V and J ends were trimmed by 0 bases and 5 bases, with 7 bases remaining between them. Germline CDR1 is LGHNA and CDR2 is YSLEER. The CDR3 length is 13 residues. CDR3 nucleotide sequence: TGCGCCAGCAGCCAAGAGAGGGGTACTGAAGCTTTCTTT. Protein product: CASSQERGTEAFF.

The chain couples TRBV5-1 to TRBJ1-2, with D maybe TRBD1 (6 bases). V dropped 0 bases and J dropped 1 base, with 13 bases sitting between them. The CDR3 covers 16 residues. Germline V gene data show CDR1 as SGHRS and CDR2 as YFSETQ. The CDR3 reads CASSLVRTDLNYGYTF. In DNA, the CDR3 is TGCGCCAGCAGCTTGGTGAGGACAGACCTTAACTATGGCTACACCTTC.

This clonotype has a count of ten or more. The chain combines TRBV4-3 with TRBJ2-3; tentatively, D is TRBD1 or TRBD2 (6 bases each). Trimming pared 4 bases from V and 0 bases from J, leaving 14 bases between. The CDR3 consists of 16 residues. Germline values: CDR1 LGHNA, CDR2 YSLEER. CDR3 sequence: CASSPRGLPSTDTQYF. In DNA form, the CDR3 reads TGCGCCAGCAGCCCCAGGGGACTGCCGAGCACAGATACGCAGTATTTT.

In its sample, this clonotype was seen many times. The CDR3 here is CASSLGQGNEKLFF. The CDR3 nucleotides are TGTGCCAGCAGCTTAGGACAGGGGAATGAAAAACTGTTTTTT. This rearrangement joins TRBV7-9 to TRBJ1-4; the match to TRBD1 covers 8 bases. The CDR3 length is 14 residues. Germline assignment: CDR1 SEHNR and CDR2 FQNEAQ (reference sequence). With V trimmed by 1 base and J by 5 bases, 0 bases remained unmatched.

This clonotype has at least ten counts. The V and J genes are TRBV10-3 and TRBJ2-3; 10 positions agree with TRBD1. The V and J ends lost 6 bases and 5 bases, in that order; junction bases with no gene match: 5. Germline V gene lookup returns CDR1 ENHRY and CDR2 SYGVKD. The CDR3 loop spans 14 amino acids. CDR3 loop: CAIRPGQGKDTQYF. CDR3 bases: TGTGCCATCAGGCCGGGACAGGGGAAAGATACGCAGTATTTT.

This clonotype has a count of ten or more. The V gene is TRBV7-2, the J gene TRBJ2-6; D is ambiguous. Trimming removed 1 base at V and 1 base at J, with 8 bases between. Germline CDR1 is SGHTA and CDR2 is FQGNSA. The CDR3 consists of 16 residues. The CDR3 reads CASSLEEFSGANVLTF. The CDR3 DNA is TGTGCCAGCAGCTTAGAAGAGTTTTCTGGGGCCAACGTCCTGACTTTC.

This clonotype was counted at least ten times. V and J are TRBV20-1 and TRBJ2-3, with D perhaps matching TRBD2 (6 bases). Trimming removed 5 bases from V and 0 bases from J, with 9 bases in between. There are 13 residues in the CDR3. CDR1 DFQATT and CDR2 SNEGSKA come from the germline V gene (reference sequence). Here the CDR3 reads CSALADSTDTQYF. Here the CDR3 DNA reads TGCAGTGCTTTAGCGGACAGCACAGATACGCAGTATTTT.

This clonotype was counted many times. CDR3 bases: TGTGCCAGCACCTGGACTAGCCGCACCGGGGAGCTGTTTTTT. It is translated as CASTWTSRTGELFF. V and J are TRBV27 and TRBJ2-2, with TRBD2 identical over 8 bases. This CDR3 contains 14 residues. Trimming removed 7 bases from V and 4 bases from J; junction bases left unmatched: 5. CDR1 MNHEY and CDR2 SMNVEV come from the germline V gene (reference sequence).